This T cell receptor (beta chain) was captured in a study of regulatory and conventional T cells in RAG deficiency. The V segment lost 5 bases and the J segment 0 bases; nucleotides outside the gene matches: 4. This CDR3 region has 16 residues. Germline CDR1 and CDR2: SEHNR and FQNEAQ (reference sequence). Study-wide results and limits: Sorted Omenn CD25-high CD127-low cells may not be bona fide Tregs. Control T-cell subsets had markedly higher Shannon entropy and lower Simpson indices than RAG-deficient patients.

In regard to this clone: Its antigen is unidentified.

Sequencing was performed with immunoSEQ multiplex PCR; in TCRdb, only in-frame clones are kept and a portion is missing. This table holds 30,000 to 40,000 clones, approximately 89% found once. These same data were also listed under a study on regulatory T cells. According to that study: The PCR used 52 TRBV and 13 TRBJ primers.

The chain joins TRBV7-9 to TRBJ2-3; TRBD2 agrees at 11 bases. The sequenced material came from CD8+ T cells sorted from blood. The sequence came from a human donor in good health. DNA of the CDR3: TGTGCCAGCAGCCCCACTAGCGGGGGAAGCACAGATACGCAGTATTTT. Residues: CASSPTSGGSTDTQYF.